What follows are 2 T cell receptor beta chains derived from one specimen sequenced in a study of CXCR3-negative and CXCR3-positive naive CD8 T cells. The libraries of TRB cDNA were constructed through 5' RACE using UMI labels. TCRdb reprocessed the 5' RACE reads and keeps a single row for each CDR3 protein, giving no DNA. Its table records 45,000 or so distinct CDR3 sequences. Sequencing was performed on memory CD8+ T cells from blood. These receptors were taken from a human donor in good health. Some clones in this sample may be carry-over from other donors' samples.

The chain joins TRBV6-5 to TRBJ1-2. The CDR3 has 18 amino acids. The germline V gene encodes CDR1 MNHEY and CDR2 SVGAGI. CDR3 sequence reads: CASSYLGKALGVSYGYTF.

This sequence joins TRBV7-9 and TRBJ1-1; TCRdb picks TRBD1, but there is no DNA to check that call. The CDR3 is 13 amino acids. The V gene's germline CDR1 is SEHNR and CDR2 FQNEAQ (reference sequence). CDR3 sequence: CASSYDGGTEAFF.